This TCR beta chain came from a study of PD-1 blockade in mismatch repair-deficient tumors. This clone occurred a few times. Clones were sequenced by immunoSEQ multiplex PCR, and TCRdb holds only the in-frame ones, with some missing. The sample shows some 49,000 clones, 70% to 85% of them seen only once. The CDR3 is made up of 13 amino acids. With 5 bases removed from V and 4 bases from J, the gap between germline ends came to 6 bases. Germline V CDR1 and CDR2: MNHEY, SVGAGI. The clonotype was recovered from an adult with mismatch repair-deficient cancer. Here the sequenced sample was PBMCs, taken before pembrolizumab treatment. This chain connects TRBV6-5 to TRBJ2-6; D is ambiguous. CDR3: CASSASGANVLTF. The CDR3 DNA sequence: TGTGCCAGCAGTGCGAGCGGGGCCAACGTCCTGACTTTC.